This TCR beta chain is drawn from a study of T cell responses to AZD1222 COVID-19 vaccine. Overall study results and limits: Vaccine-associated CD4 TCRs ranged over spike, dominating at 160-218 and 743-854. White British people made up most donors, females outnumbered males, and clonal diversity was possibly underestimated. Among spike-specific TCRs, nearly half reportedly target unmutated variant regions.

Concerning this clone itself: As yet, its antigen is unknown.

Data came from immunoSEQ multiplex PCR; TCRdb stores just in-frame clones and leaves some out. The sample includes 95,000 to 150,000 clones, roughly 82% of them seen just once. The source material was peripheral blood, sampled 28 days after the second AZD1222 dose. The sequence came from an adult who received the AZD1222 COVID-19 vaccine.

The CDR3 coding sequence is TGTGCCAGCAGCCTCCGGGACAGGGTGACTCTCCCTACCTACAATGAGCAGTTCTTC. It encodes CASSLRDRVTLPTYNEQFF. The V and J genes are TRBV7-2 and TRBJ2-1, with 9 nucleotides matching TRBD1. The length of the CDR3 is 19 residues. J was trimmed by 2 bases and V by 5 bases; bases with no gene match: 16. Germline V gene data show CDR1 as SGHTA and CDR2 as FQGNSA.